This is a list of T cell receptor beta chains from one sample in a study of blood T cell repertoires in COVID-19. Assay: immunoSEQ multiplex PCR; the TCRdb copy retains only in-frame clones and omits some. The repertoire holds around 430,000 clones, with approximately 90% as singletons. Sample: PBMCs or T cells enriched from blood (not recorded which). All receptors come from a woman between 45 and 65 years old who had recovered from COVID-19. Both conserved end residues are part of each CDR3. A D gene is named only where the DNA matches it firmly. A clone size is listed for some rows: how often the clone was seen (once, few, many), or a class if it is expanded.

clone size	D gene	J gene	V gene	CDR3 protein	CDR3 DNA
NA	NA	TRBJ1-5	TRBV7-2	CASSLVGLSNQPQHF	TGTGCCAGCAGCTTAGTGGGACTGAGCAATCAGCCCCAGCATTTT
NA	TRBD1	TRBJ1-4	TRBV28	CASTPGQGNEKLFF	TGTGCCAGCACCCCGGGACAGGGCAATGAAAAACTGTTTTTT
many	NA	TRBJ2-1	TRBV2	CASSEALAGAIYNEQFF	TGTGCCAGCAGTGAAGCGTTGGCGGGGGCGATCTACAATGAGCAGTTCTTC
NA	TRBD1	TRBJ1-1	TRBV6-2/TRBV6-3	CASSYSMGMRQGRAFF	TGTGCCAGCAGTTACTCGATGGGGATGAGACAGGGGCGAGCTTTCTTT
NA	TRBD2	TRBJ2-1	TRBV29-1	CSVVGGATQFF	TGCAGCGTTGTCGGGGGGGCTACCCAGTTCTTC
few	NA	TRBJ1-2	TRBV7-2	CASSLPARDIYGYTF	TGTGCCAGCAGCTTACCGGCTAGAGATATCTATGGCTACACCTTC
NA	TRBD2	TRBJ2-3	TRBV9	CASSASGGFDTQYF	TGTGCCAGCAGCGCGAGCGGGGGGTTTGATACGCAGTATTTT
NA	TRBD1	TRBJ2-7	TRBV19	CASSRNPGQNYEQYF	TGTGCCAGTAGTAGAAATCCGGGACAGAACTACGAGCAGTACTTC
NA	NA	TRBJ1-6	TRBV4-3	CASSPHLSERVSPLHF	TGCGCCAGCAGCCCCCATCTGTCCGAGCGTGTGTCACCCCTCCACTTT
NA	NA	TRBJ1-2	TRBV3-1/TRBV3-2	CASSQRSGGHTPYGYTF	TGTGCCAGCAGCCAACGATCCGGGGGGCATACTCCCTATGGCTACACCTTC
NA	TRBD1	TRBJ1-4	TRBV4-3	CASSQGTGATNEKLFF	TGCGCCAGCAGCCAGGGGACAGGGGCCACTAATGAAAAACTGTTTTTT
NA	TRBD1	TRBJ2-1	TRBV4-1	CASSHDGSGTGVDEQFF	TGCGCCAGCAGCCATGACGGATCCGGGACAGGGGTCGATGAGCAGTTCTTC
NA	NA	TRBJ2-7	TRBV25-1	CASSELYAGVRNEQYF	TGTGCCAGCAGTGAATTGTATGCAGGCGTAAGGAACGAGCAGTACTTC